The rows below give T cell receptor beta chains drawn from one sample of a study of blood T cell repertoires in COVID-19. This table comes from immunoSEQ multiplex PCR, and its TCRdb copy is limited to in-frame clones, with some not included. The sample consists of 85,000 to 130,000 clones, around 86% of them appearing once. Source material: peripheral blood. These receptors came from a man in his forties or fifties with acute or convalescent COVID-19. The conserved cysteine and the conserved F or W are not part of the CDR3 here. The size field is filled for only some rows; it gives once, few, many or a size class.

J	V	length	size	CDR3
TRBJ2-3	TRBV5-1	12	NA	ASSLGRESGTQY
TRBJ1-5	TRBV6-5	11	NA	ASSYGGHQPQH
TRBJ2-5	TRBV28	12	NA	ASSPPTGLETQY
TRBJ2-7	TRBV28	13	NA	ASRESGQGKYEQY
TRBJ1-2	TRBV25-1	14	NA	ASSTQGAEDVTGYT
TRBJ1-2	TRBV15	11	NA	ATSRGQHYGYT
TRBJ2-7	TRBV20-1	11	NA	SASASARPEQY
TRBJ1-1	TRBV3-1/TRBV3-2	11	few	ASSQERGEGAF
TRBJ2-1	TRBV24-1	9	once	ATSVANEQF
TRBJ2-5	TRBV7-8	14	few	ASSPKWGTVQETQY
TRBJ2-7	TRBV7-9	11	NA	ASSLDRNYEQY
TRBJ1-1	TRBV28	8	NA	ASSGTQAF
TRBJ1-5	TRBV19	14	NA	ASTPSAGRGNQPQH
TRBJ2-3	TRBV27	14	NA	ASSLYGRGLTDTQY
TRBJ1-1	TRBV2	11	NA	ASLRGGSTEAF
TRBJ2-3	TRBV30	13	NA	AYEWGGSSTDTQY
TRBJ1-2	TRBV28	13	NA	ASIGRGRTSYGYT
TRBJ2-1	TRBV18	13	NA	ASSPLQGNHNEQF
TRBJ2-5	TRBV7-2	13	NA	ASSTSGQRRETQY
TRBJ2-5	TRBV7-6	12	few	ASSLAGQPETQY
TRBJ2-1	TRBV12-5	14	NA	ASGLVLAGVTNEQF